Included here is one T cell receptor (beta chain) sequence, with context. Its matching antigen is unknown. The data stem from a study of CD8 T cells in Susac syndrome. With 1 base removed from V and 6 bases from J, the gap between germline ends came to 11 bases. CDR3 length: 14 residues. Germline lookup yields CDR1 LNHNV and CDR2 YYDKDF (reference sequence). Reverse transcription of roughly 0.5 to 1 ug RNA was carried out with random hexamers. TCR beta CDR3 was amplified by immunoSEQ multiplex PCR. This amplification extended across 54 Vbeta and 13 Jbeta segments. TCRdb used MiXCR to reprocess the immunoSEQ multiplex PCR reads, holding one entry per CDR3 protein. The sample consists of about 140,000 distinct CDR3 sequences, about 95% of them appearing once. Sequencing of TCR beta was performed on blood CD8+ and CD4+ T cells. CD8+ and CD4+ T cells were negatively isolated; TEMRA cells were FACS-enriched.

Notes on the study in general: The study recognized that the number of individuals in its TCR sequencing and HLA analysis was relatively small.

The chain employs TRBV15 and TRBJ2-3, with unresolved D. The TCR comes from a human donor with multiple sclerosis. Sequencing input: CD4+ T cells from PBMCs. As DNA, the CDR3 is TGTGCCACCAGCAGAGGCGGACCCTCCGATACGCAGTATTTT. This gives the protein CATSRGGPSDTQYF.